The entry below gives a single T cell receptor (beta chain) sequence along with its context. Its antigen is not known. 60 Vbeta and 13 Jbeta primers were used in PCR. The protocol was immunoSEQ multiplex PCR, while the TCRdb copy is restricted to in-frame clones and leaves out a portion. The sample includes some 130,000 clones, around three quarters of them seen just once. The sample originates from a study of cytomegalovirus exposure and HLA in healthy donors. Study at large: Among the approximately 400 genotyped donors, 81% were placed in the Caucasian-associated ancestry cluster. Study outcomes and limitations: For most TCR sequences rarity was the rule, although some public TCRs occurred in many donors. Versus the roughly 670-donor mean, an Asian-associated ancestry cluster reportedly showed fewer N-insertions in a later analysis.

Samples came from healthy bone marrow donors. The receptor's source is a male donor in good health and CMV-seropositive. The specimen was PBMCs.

The CDR3 reads CASSYSGGRNLNEQFF. The CDR3 nucleotides are TGTGCCAGCAGTTACTCGGGCGGGCGGAACCTCAATGAGCAGTTCTTC. This chain uses TRBV6-5 with TRBJ2-1, with TRBD2 as a possible D gene (5 bases). The CDR3 sequence is 16 residues long. The germline CDR1 and CDR2 sequences are MNHEY and SVGAGI. Trimming shortened V by 0 bases and J by 6 bases, and 15 bases separated the two germline ends.